Listed below are T cell receptor beta chains from one sample, sequenced in a study of Ad26.COV2.S vaccination and SARS-CoV-2 variants. The table came from immunoSEQ multiplex PCR; TCRdb's copy has only in-frame clones and leaves some out. The table lists fewer than 400,000 clones, approximately 90% of them singletons. Sequencing was performed on peripheral blood, taken in a trial of Ad26.COV2.S vaccine versus placebo. The receptors originated from a person between 18 and 65 years old who received the Ad26.COV2.S COVID-19 vaccine or a placebo. CDR3s include the opening cysteine and the closing phenylalanine or tryptophan.

v_gene,j_gene,len,CDR3aa
TRBV3-1/TRBV3-2,TRBJ1-2,13,CASSQAATGKYTF
TRBV5-4,TRBJ1-3,15,CASSPQGRGGNTIYF
TRBV20-1,TRBJ2-5,11,CSPGGVETQYF
TRBV3-1/TRBV3-2,TRBJ2-5,15,CASSQAGPITTTQYF
TRBV24-1,TRBJ1-5,16,CATSDPKDGTAAAQHF
TRBV6-1,TRBJ1-5,16,CASSELTGGRSQPQHF
TRBV27,TRBJ2-7,13,CASSRQGGYEQYF
TRBV5-1,TRBJ1-1,13,CASSFGQGAEAFF
TRBV5-5,TRBJ2-5,16,CASSFRTGGGGETQYF
TRBV4-3,TRBJ2-7,14,CASSQDLGSYEQYF
TRBV5-1,TRBJ2-7,13,CASSSGYGYEQYF
TRBV29-1,TRBJ1-2,13,CSVPDRGRYGYTF